The rows below give T cell receptor beta chains drawn from one sample of a study of glioma-infiltrating T cells. TCRdb ran MiXCR on the multiplex PCR reads and lists one entry per CDR3 protein. This table holds more than 9,000 distinct CDR3 sequences, more than 20% found once. What was sequenced was glioma tissue, nonneoplastic brain tissue, or PBMCs (not recorded which). These receptors were collected from a human donor with low-grade glioma or glioblastoma, undergoing nonglioma brain surgery, or in good health (not recorded which). Both conserved end residues are part of each CDR3. Each record gives: clone size, J gene, CDR3 length, V gene, CDR3 protein. The size entry is marked missing in some rows and otherwise reads once, few, many or a size class.

>few|TRBJ2-2|15|TRBV10-1
CASSGKGSNTGELFF
>-|TRBJ2-7|17|TRBV2
CASSLSSPGQGNYEQYF
>-|TRBJ2-5|13|TRBV2
CASSVGVIETQYF
>many|TRBJ2-1|17|TRBV29-1
CSVEGGLAVSSYNEQFF
>many|TRBJ2-7|14|TRBV28
CASTLTTSAWEQYF
>-|TRBJ1-2|14|TRBV4-1
CASSQDLMWDGYTF
>many|TRBJ1-1|14|TRBV10-2
CASMKGGQGIEAFF
>many|TRBJ2-3|11|TRBV7-8
CASSHSNTQYF
>many|TRBJ2-5|13|TRBV27
CASSPDRGETQYF
>-|TRBJ1-1|14|TRBV3-1
CASRDGGAYTQAFF
>many|TRBJ2-3|17|TRBV6-4
CASSGSLSFASTDTQYF
>many|TRBJ2-2|12|TRBV7-9
CASGAYTGELFF
>many|TRBJ2-5|15|TRBV6-1
CASSEGGGQQETQYF
>-|TRBJ1-6|16|TRBV7-3
CASRSSSGSYNSPLHF
>many|TRBJ2-7|12|TRBV7-9
CASTMSRGEQYF
>few|TRBJ2-1|14|TRBV5-4
CASSSSGSYNEQFF
>-|TRBJ1-1|15|TRBV5-1
CASSLAPGENTEAFF
>few|TRBJ2-1|14|TRBV2
CASSGQGMYNEQFF
>-|TRBJ2-1|14|TRBV24-1
CATSANSGGDEQFF
>medium-sized|TRBJ2-5|13|TRBV20-1
CSARVGSLETQYF
>medium-sized|TRBJ2-5|14|TRBV6-1
CASSWGQYQETQYF
>few|TRBJ1-1|14|TRBV18
CASSPPGRVTEAFF
>-|TRBJ1-6|16|TRBV2
CASSDDMANFNSPLHF
>many|TRBJ2-1|16|TRBV14
CASSQHPPSSYNEQFF
>many|TRBJ1-1|12|TRBV28
CASRTDNTEAFF
>many|TRBJ2-1|16|TRBV7-3
CASSLDRGASYNEQFF
>few|TRBJ1-1|14|TRBV12-3/TRBV12-4
CASSLGHKNTEAFF
>few|TRBJ2-5|14|TRBV7-9
CAGGGESRSETQYF
>many|TRBJ2-5|13|TRBV28
CASSLTAQETQYF
>few|TRBJ2-7|13|TRBV11-2
CASSSPWAYEQYF
>-|TRBJ2-1|16|TRBV2
CASRLGLAANYNEQFF
>-|TRBJ2-7|13|TRBV2
CASKRDRTYEQYF